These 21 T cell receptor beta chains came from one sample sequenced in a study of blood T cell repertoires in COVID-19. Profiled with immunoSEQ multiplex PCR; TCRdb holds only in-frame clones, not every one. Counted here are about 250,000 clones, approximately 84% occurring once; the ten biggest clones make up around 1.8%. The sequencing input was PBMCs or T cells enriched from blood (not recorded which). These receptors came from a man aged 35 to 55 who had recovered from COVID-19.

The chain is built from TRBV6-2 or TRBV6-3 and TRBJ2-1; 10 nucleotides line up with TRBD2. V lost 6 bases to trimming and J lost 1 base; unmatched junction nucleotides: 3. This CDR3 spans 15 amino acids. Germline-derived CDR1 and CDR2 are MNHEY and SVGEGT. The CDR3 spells CASSLAGVSYNEQFF. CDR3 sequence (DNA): TGTGCCAGCAGCCTAGCGGGGGTATCCTACAATGAGCAGTTCTTC.

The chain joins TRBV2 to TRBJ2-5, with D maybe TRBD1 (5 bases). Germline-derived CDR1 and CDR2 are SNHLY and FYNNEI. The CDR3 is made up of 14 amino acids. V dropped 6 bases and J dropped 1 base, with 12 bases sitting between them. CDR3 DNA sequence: TGTGCCAGCAGCAGCTTCAGGGTCCAAGAGACCCAGTACTTC. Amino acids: CASSSFRVQETQYF.

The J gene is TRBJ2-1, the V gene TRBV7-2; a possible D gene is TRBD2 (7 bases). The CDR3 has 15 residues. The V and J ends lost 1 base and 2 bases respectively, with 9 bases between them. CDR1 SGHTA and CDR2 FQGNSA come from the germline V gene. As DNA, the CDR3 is TGTGCCAGCAGCTTAGACGGGGGGCCCTACAATGAGCAGTTCTTC. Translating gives CASSLDGGPYNEQFF.

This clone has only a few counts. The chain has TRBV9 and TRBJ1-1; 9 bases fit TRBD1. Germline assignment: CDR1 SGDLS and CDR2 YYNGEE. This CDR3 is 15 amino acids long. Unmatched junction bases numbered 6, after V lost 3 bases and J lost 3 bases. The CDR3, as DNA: TGTGCCAGCAGCGCCACAGGGGGCCAGTACACTGAAGCTTTCTTT. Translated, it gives CASSATGGQYTEAFF. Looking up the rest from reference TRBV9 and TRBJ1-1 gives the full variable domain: DSGVTQTPKHLITATGQRVTLRCSPRSGDLSVYWYQQSLDQGLQFLIQYYNGEERAKGNILERFSAQQFPDLHSELNLSSLELGDSALYFCASSATGGQYTEAFFGQGTRLTVV.

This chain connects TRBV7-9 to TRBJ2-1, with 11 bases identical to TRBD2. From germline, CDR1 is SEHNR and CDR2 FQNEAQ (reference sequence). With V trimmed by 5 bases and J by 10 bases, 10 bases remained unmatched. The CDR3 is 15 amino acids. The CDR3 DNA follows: TGTGCCAGCAGCGCCCATAGCGGGAGGGCCAGGGAGCAGTTCTTC. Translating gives CASSAHSGRAREQFF.

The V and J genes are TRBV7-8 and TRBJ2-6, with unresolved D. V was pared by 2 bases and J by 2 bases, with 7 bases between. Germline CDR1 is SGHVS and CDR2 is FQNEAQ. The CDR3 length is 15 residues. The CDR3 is CASSLITPGANVLTF. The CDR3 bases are TGTGCCAGCAGCTTAATCACTCCTGGGGCCAACGTCCTGACTTTC.

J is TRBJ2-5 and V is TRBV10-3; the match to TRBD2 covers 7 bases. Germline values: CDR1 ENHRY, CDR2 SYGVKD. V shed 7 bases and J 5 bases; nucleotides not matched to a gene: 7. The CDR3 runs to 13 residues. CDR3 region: CAITASGGETQYF. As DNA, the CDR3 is TGTGCCATCACCGCCTCGGGGGGTGAGACCCAGTACTTC.

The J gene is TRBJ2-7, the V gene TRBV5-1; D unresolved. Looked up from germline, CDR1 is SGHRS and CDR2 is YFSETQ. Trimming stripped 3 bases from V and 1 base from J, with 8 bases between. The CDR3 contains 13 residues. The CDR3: CASSSPGSYEQYF. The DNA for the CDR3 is TGCGCCAGCAGCTCCCCGGGTTCCTACGAGCAGTACTTC.

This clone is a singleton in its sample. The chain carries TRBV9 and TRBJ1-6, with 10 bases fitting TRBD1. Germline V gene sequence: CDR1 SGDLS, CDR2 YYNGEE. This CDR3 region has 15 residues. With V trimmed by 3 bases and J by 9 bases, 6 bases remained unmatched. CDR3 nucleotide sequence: TGTGCCAGCAGCGGGTTTGACAGGGGGCCTTCACCCCTCCACTTT. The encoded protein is CASSGFDRGPSPLHF.

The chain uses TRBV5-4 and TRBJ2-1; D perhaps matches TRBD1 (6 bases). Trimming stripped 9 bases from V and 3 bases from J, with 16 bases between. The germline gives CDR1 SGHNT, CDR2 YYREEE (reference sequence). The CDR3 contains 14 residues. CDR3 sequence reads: CAIPRTDVYNEQFF. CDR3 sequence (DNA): TGTGCCATTCCGAGGACAGATGTCTACAATGAGCAGTTCTTC.

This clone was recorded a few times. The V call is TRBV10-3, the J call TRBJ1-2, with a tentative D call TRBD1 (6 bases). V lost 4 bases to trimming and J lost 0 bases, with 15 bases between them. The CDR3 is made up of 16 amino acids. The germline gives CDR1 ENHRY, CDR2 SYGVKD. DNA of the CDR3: TGTGCCATCAGTGCCCCCGACAGGACGACTAACTATGGCTACACCTTC. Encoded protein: CAISAPDRTTNYGYTF.

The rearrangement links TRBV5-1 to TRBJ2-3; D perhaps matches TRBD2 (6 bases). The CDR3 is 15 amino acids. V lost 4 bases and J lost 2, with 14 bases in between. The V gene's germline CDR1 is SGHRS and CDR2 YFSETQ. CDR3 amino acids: CASSLQTSPTDTQYF. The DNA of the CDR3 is TGCGCCAGCAGCCTACAGACTAGTCCCACAGATACGCAGTATTTT.

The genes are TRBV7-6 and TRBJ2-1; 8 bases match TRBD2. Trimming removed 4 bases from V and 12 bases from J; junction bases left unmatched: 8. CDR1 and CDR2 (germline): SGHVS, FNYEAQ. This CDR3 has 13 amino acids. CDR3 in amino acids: CASSSAAAGVQFF. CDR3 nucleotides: TGTGCCAGCAGCTCGGCGGCAGCGGGGGTGCAGTTCTTC.

The CDR3 sequence: CASSRGLAGGPQFF. DNA for the CDR3: TGTGCCAGCAGTCGGGGACTAGCGGGGGGGCCCCAGTTCTTC. This chain joins TRBV6-5 and TRBJ2-1, with 16 bases matching TRBD2. Trimming cost V 5 bases and J 13 bases; bases outside gene matches: 5. CDR1 is MNHEY, CDR2 SVGAGI, per germline. This CDR3 contains 14 residues.

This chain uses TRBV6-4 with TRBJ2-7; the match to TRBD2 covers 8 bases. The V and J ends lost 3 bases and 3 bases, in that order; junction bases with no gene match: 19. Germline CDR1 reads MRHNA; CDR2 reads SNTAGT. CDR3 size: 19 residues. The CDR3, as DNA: TGTGCCAGCAGTGAGGTCTCCGGGACTAGGCGGCTTACGGACTACGAGCAGTACTTC. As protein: CASSEVSGTRRLTDYEQYF.

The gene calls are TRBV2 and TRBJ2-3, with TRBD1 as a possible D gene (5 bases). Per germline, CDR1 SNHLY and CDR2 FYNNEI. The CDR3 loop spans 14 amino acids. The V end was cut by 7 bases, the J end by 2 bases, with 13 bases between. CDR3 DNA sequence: TGTGCCAGCAACAGACAGTCGTCCACAGATACGCAGTATTTT. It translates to CASNRQSSTDTQYF.

Written as DNA, the CDR3 is TGTGCCAGCATGAGGCGGGAGATCTACAATGAGCAGTTCTTC. Amino acids: CASMRREIYNEQFF. The chain combines TRBV2 with TRBJ2-1, with 7 nucleotides matching TRBD2. Germline V gene data show CDR1 as SNHLY and CDR2 as FYNNEI. The J segment lost 3 bases and the V segment lost 7 bases, leaving 6 bases of the junction unmatched. The length of the CDR3 is 14 residues.

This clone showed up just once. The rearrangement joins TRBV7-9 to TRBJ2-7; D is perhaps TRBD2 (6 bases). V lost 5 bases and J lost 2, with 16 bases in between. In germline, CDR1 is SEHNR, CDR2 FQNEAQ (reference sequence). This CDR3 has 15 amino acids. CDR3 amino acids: CASSPEGGRAYEQYF. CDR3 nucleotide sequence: TGTGCCAGCAGCCCGGAGGGTGGCAGAGCCTACGAGCAGTACTTC.

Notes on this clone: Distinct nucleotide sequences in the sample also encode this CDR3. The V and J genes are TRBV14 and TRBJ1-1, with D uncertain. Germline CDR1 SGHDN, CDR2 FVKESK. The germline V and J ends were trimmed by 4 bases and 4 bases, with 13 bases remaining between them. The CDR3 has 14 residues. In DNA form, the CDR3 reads TGTGCCAGCAGCCCTTTTTCTGGCGGCACTGAAGCTTTCTTT. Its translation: CASSPFSGGTEAFF.

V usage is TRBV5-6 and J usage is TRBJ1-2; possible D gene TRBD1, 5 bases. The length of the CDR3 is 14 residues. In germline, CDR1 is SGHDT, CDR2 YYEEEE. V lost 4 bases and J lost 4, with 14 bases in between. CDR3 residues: CASSRDSRGYGYTF. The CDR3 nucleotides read TGTGCCAGCAGCCGGGACTCAAGGGGCTATGGCTACACCTTC.

This CDR3 is CASSFLTGTNTEAFF. CDR3 in DNA: TGCGCCAGCAGCTTCTTGACAGGGACCAACACTGAAGCTTTCTTT. The chain recombines TRBV5-1 with TRBJ1-1; 7 bases match TRBD1. The trim removed 2 bases at V and 2 bases at J, leaving 6 bases unmatched. The CDR3 is 15 residues long. Germline values: CDR1 SGHRS, CDR2 YFSETQ.